Shown below are 32 T cell receptor beta chains from a single sample sequenced in a study of T cells in Graves' hyperthyroidism and ophthalmopathy. Using RNA transcripts as the source, TCR beta CDR3 regions were amplified. First-round RT-PCR with HTBI primers amplified the TCR CDR3 region. TCRdb used MiXCR to reprocess the multiplex PCR reads, holding one entry per CDR3 protein. The data show fewer than 650,000 distinct CDR3 sequences, with 13% to 15% seen just once and around 7% held by the top ten. The sequenced sample consisted of blood. These receptors were obtained from a woman aged 18-29 years with Graves' ophthalmopathy.

Ten or more counts support this clonotype. The rearrangement uses TRBV12-3 or TRBV12-4 and TRBJ2-5; D perhaps matches TRBD1 (5 bases). The CDR3 is 12 residues long. The V gene lost 6 bases and the J gene lost 3 bases, with 8 bases spanning the gap. CDR3 sequence (DNA): TGTGCCAGCAGGCAGGGTGAAGAGACCCAGTACTTC. Translating it yields CASRQGEETQYF.

This clonotype was seen ten or more times. V gene TRBV11-3 combines with J gene TRBJ2-5; no definite D call. The germline CDR1 and CDR2 sequences are SGHNT and YENEEA. This CDR3 comprises 15 residues. Trimming shortened V by 0 bases and J by 5 bases, and 13 bases separated the two germline ends. CDR3 residues: CASSLDIGVQETQYF. The CDR3, as DNA: TGTGCCAGCAGCTTAGATATTGGGGTTCAGGAGACCCAGTACTTC.

This clonotype has ten or more counts. The CDR3 bases are TGTGCCAGCAGCCAACCGGGACTCTTAAATGAGCAGTTCTTC. This codes for CASSQPGLLNEQFF. The V and J genes are TRBV3-1 and TRBJ2-1, with D perhaps TRBD2 (6 bases). Germline V lookup: CDR1 LGHDT, CDR2 YNNKEL (reference sequence). Trimming took 2 bases from V and 7 from J, leaving 12 bases between them. This CDR3 is built from 14 residues.

As regards this clonotype: With a much larger clone just one base away, this may be a read error. This rearrangement joins TRBV20-1 to TRBJ2-7; D is ambiguous. This CDR3 has 11 amino acids. The germline V and J ends were trimmed by 6 bases and 5 bases, with 11 bases remaining between them. Germline-derived CDR1 and CDR2 are DFQATT and SNEGSKA (reference sequence). The CDR3 spells CSANTRNEQYF. CDR3 DNA: TGCAGTGCCAACACTCGTAACGAGCAGTACTTC.

This clonotype was seen at least ten times. The V gene is TRBV28, the J gene TRBJ1-1; perhaps TRBD1 as D (6 bases). V was cut by 6 bases and J by 10 bases, with 27 bases left in between. The CDR3 has 16 amino acids. Germline V CDR1 and CDR2: MDHEN, SYDVKM. Written as DNA, the CDR3 is TGTGCCAGCAGCCCCCCAGGGACATGGTCAGATGGGGGAGCTTTCTTT. Protein sequence: CASSPPGTWSDGGAFF.

This clonotype was observed at least ten times. CDR3 loop: CASSLASPDRASTDTQYF. The CDR3, as DNA: TGTGCCAGCAGCCTCGCCAGCCCCGACAGGGCCAGCACAGATACGCAGTATTTT. V gene TRBV12-3 or TRBV12-4 combines with J gene TRBJ2-3; 7 bases align to TRBD1. V trimming: 6 bases; J trimming: 0 bases; junction bases outside the gene matches: 15. The length of the CDR3 is 18 residues.

The chain couples TRBV7-9 to TRBJ2-7, with 8 bases aligning to TRBD2. Germline loops: CDR1 SEHNR, CDR2 FQNEAQ (reference sequence). The CDR3 consists of 14 residues. V gave up 5 bases and J gave up 3 bases; unmatched junction bases: 6. CDR3: CASSPAGDGYEQYF. The CDR3 DNA is TGTGCCAGCAGCCCAGCGGGGGACGGCTACGAGCAGTACTTC.

This sequence joins TRBV4-1 and TRBJ2-5; possible D gene TRBD1, 6 bases. The CDR3 runs to 15 residues. V was trimmed by 3 bases and J by 1 base, leaving 12 bases between them. CDR1 and CDR2 (germline): MGHRA, YSYEKL. The CDR3 loop reads CASSHLGQSQETQYF. CDR3 bases: TGCGCCAGCAGCCACCTCGGACAGAGCCAAGAGACCCAGTACTTC.

In this sample, this clonotype turned up many times. J is TRBJ2-1 and V is TRBV28; a possible D gene is TRBD2 (6 bases). The germline gives CDR1 MDHEN, CDR2 SYDVKM. The CDR3 has 13 residues. Trimming shortened V by 4 bases and J by 4 bases, and 8 bases separated the two germline ends. The CDR3 DNA sequence: TGTGCCAGCAGTTGGGGACTTTACAATGAGCAGTTCTTC. Translation gives CASSWGLYNEQFF. Full variable domain (remainder filled in from reference TRBV28 and TRBJ2-1): DVKVTQSSRYLVKRTGEKVFLECVQDMDHENMFWYRQDPGLGLRLIYFSYDVKMKEKGDIPEGYSVSREKKERFSLILESASTNQTSMYLCASSWGLYNEQFFGPGTRLTVL.

This clonotype has a count of ten or more. The chain employs TRBV12-3 or TRBV12-4 and TRBJ1-6; D gene uncertain. The CDR3 runs 15 residues. The ends were cut back, 3 bases at V and 10 bases at J, with 16 bases in the middle. The CDR3 region is CASSFLSISSSPLHF. DNA of the CDR3: TGTGCCAGCAGTTTCCTCTCGATTTCGTCCTCACCCCTCCACTTT.

This clonotype was observed at least ten times. The chain couples TRBV7-8 to TRBJ1-2; 7 nucleotides line up with TRBD1. Germline-derived CDR1 and CDR2 are SGHVS and FQNEAQ. This CDR3 region has 15 residues. J gave up 4 bases and V 5 bases, and 10 bases lay outside the gene matches. For the CDR3, the DNA is TGTGCCAGCAGCGAGCCGCCCGGGACAGTCTATGGCTACACCTTC. Translating gives CASSEPPGTVYGYTF.

This chain links TRBV7-2 with TRBJ2-3; either TRBD1 or TRBD2 may supply D (6 bases each). The V end was cut by 8 bases, the J end by 1 base, with 22 bases between. This CDR3 has 17 amino acids. Germline lookup yields CDR1 SGHTA and CDR2 FQGNSA. CDR3 sequence reads: CASSPRMRDIRTDTQYF. In nucleotides, the CDR3 is TGTGCCAGCTCACCAAGAATGCGGGACATACGCACAGATACGCAGTATTTT.

There are many counts of this clonotype. CDR3 in DNA: TGTGCCAGCAGTTCCACAGGGTGGGCAGGAAATGAGCAGTTCTTC. Protein sequence: CASSSTGWAGNEQFF. V usage is TRBV6-1 and J usage is TRBJ2-1; possibly TRBD1 for D (6 bases). Germline V lookup: CDR1 MNHNS, CDR2 SASEGT. The V and J ends lost 5 bases and 7 bases respectively, with 18 bases between them. CDR3 length equals 15 residues.

This clonotype was found a few times. An end of the junction does not agree with germline; a read error may underlie this. V is TRBV7-7 and J is TRBJ2-3, with D possibly TRBD2 on 6 matching bases. This CDR3 is built from 16 residues. Germline V CDR1 and CDR2: SSHAT, FNYEAQ (reference sequence). The CDR3 DNA reads TGTGCTAGCAGCTCCATAGCGGTCCGCGGCACAGATACGCAGTATTTT. Translation gives CASSSIAVRGTDTQYF.

There are many counts of this clonotype. The V and J genes are TRBV6-2 or TRBV6-3 and TRBJ2-5; possibly TRBD1 for D (6 bases). V lost 1 base and J 4 bases, leaving 7 bases between the germline ends. This CDR3 contains 13 residues. The germline V gene has CDR1 MNHEY and CDR2 SVGEGT. As DNA, the CDR3 is TGTGCCAGCAGTTACTTCAGGGGAGAGACCCAGTACTTC. Translating gives CASSYFRGETQYF.

The CDR3 nucleotides read TGTGCCAGTAGTGGATGGCAGGGCGAATATAGCTACACCTTC. Protein: CASSGWQGEYSYTF. The chain joins TRBV19 to TRBJ1-2, with a tentative D call TRBD1 (5 bases). V dropped 5 bases and J dropped 9 bases, with 19 bases sitting between them. CDR3 length: 14 amino acids. The germline gives CDR1 LNHDA, CDR2 SQIVND (reference sequence).

This clonotype was seen at least ten times. V gene TRBV28 combines with J gene TRBJ1-1; D is uncertain. The CDR3 loop spans 13 amino acids. Germline CDR1 reads MDHEN; CDR2 reads SYDVKM. The V gene lost 8 bases and the J gene lost 5 bases, with 15 bases spanning the gap. The CDR3: CASQEVGRTEAFF. The CDR3 DNA sequence: TGTGCCAGCCAAGAAGTGGGGAGAACTGAAGCTTTCTTT.

Ten or more counts support this clonotype. The chain recombines TRBV28 with TRBJ2-7, with 10 bases matching TRBD2. Germline V CDR1 and CDR2: MDHEN, SYDVKM. The CDR3 runs to 14 residues. J was trimmed by 3 bases and V by 10 bases; bases with no gene match: 9. The CDR3 sequence is CATLRASGSYEQYF. The CDR3 coding sequence is TGTGCCACCCTTCGGGCTAGCGGGAGCTACGAGCAGTACTTC.

At least ten counts were recorded for this clonotype. This chain uses TRBV7-9 with TRBJ2-7; 13 bases map to TRBD2. Germline V lookup: CDR1 SEHNR, CDR2 FQNEAQ (reference sequence). V was clipped by 5 bases and J by 5 bases; unmatched bases: 6. The CDR3 contains 15 residues. CDR3 coding DNA: TGTGCCAGCAGCAGCGGACTAGCGGGAGTAGACGAGCAGTACTTC. Amino acid sequence: CASSSGLAGVDEQYF.

In this sample, this clonotype turned up a few times. This sequence joins TRBV6-1 and TRBJ1-1, with TRBD1 matching 10 bases. Germline V gene data show CDR1 as MNHNS and CDR2 as SASEGT. The CDR3 covers 14 residues. Trimming cost V 4 bases and J 11 bases; bases outside gene matches: 10. This chain's CDR3 is CASSAGTGVPVAFF. The CDR3 region has the DNA TGTGCCAGCAGTGCCGGGACAGGGGTCCCAGTCGCTTTCTTT.

This clonotype was seen more than once but under ten times. The DNA of the CDR3 is TGTGCCAGCAGCTTCACAGGGGCCCCGTACAATCAGCCCCAGCATTTT. This translates into CASSFTGAPYNQPQHF. The chain is built from TRBV12-3 or TRBV12-4 and TRBJ1-5, with 7 bases identical to TRBD1. The CDR3 loop spans 16 amino acids. Losses at the gene ends were 6 bases for V and 3 bases for J; bases not matched to a gene: 11.

As regards this clonotype: A read error may be the cause here, since a much bigger clone is one base away. The V gene is TRBV2, the J gene TRBJ2-7, with unresolved D. The CDR3 totals 11 residues. CDR1 and CDR2 from the germline V gene are SNHLY and FYNNEI. The CDR3 coding sequence is TGTGCCACCAGTGACGGGTACGAGCAGTACTTC. As protein: CATSDGYEQYF.

The chain is built from TRBV30 and TRBJ1-1; D remains unclear. CDR3 size: 13 residues. From germline, CDR1 is GTSNPN and CDR2 SVGIG (reference sequence). The ends were cut back, 2 bases at V and 5 bases at J, with 12 bases in the middle. The CDR3 DNA sequence: TGTGCCTGGAGTAGGGCAGGTTGGACTGAAGCTTTCTTT. Protein: CAWSRAGWTEAFF.

This clonotype was detected many times. The J gene is TRBJ1-1, the V gene TRBV19; TRBD1 agrees at 7 bases. The junction had 3 bases not matched to a gene; V was cut back by 5 bases and J by 0 bases. The CDR3 length is 14 residues. CDR1 is LNHDA and CDR2 is SQIVND in the germline V gene (reference sequence). For the CDR3, the DNA is TGTGCCAGTAGTTGGGGACAGATGAACACTGAAGCTTTCTTT. Translation: CASSWGQMNTEAFF.

Regarding this clonotype: A much larger clone lies one base from this, so it may be a read error. V and J are TRBV7-2 and TRBJ1-5, with TRBD1 as a possible D gene (5 bases). This CDR3 region has 15 residues. Germline CDR1 is SGHTA and CDR2 is FQGNSA. The CDR3 nucleotides are TGTGTCAGCAGTTGGGGACCCCGGGGCAATCAGCCCCAGCATTTT. Its protein is CVSSWGPRGNQPQHF.

This clonotype appeared many times. CDR3 in amino acids: CASSSLGTGGEYGYTF. CDR3 in DNA: TGTGCCAGCAGTTCCCTCGGGACAGGGGGCGAGTATGGCTACACCTTC. The chain links TRBV28 to TRBJ1-2; 12 bases fit TRBD1. Germline V gene sequence: CDR1 MDHEN, CDR2 SYDVKM. CDR3 length: 16 amino acids. J was trimmed by 5 bases and V by 4 bases; bases with no gene match: 8.

The chain has TRBV6-2 or TRBV6-3 and TRBJ1-1; D is unclear. The V end was cut by 5 bases, the J end by 2 bases, with 15 bases between. The CDR3 consists of 15 residues. In germline, CDR1 is MNHEY, CDR2 SVGEGT. For the CDR3, the DNA is TGTGCCAGCAGTGACCCCCGGGAGGCAAACACTGAAGCTTTCTTT. It specifies CASSDPREANTEAFF.

The table lists this clonotype with many counts. The CDR3 nucleotides read TGTGCCTGGAGTGTACTAGCGGGAGGGGGGGAGCAGTACTTC. Its protein is CAWSVLAGGGEQYF. This sequence joins TRBV30 and TRBJ2-7; 13 nucleotides agree with TRBD2. From germline, CDR1 is GTSNPN and CDR2 SVGIG (reference sequence). The ends lost 0 bases at V and 7 bases at J; junction bases unmatched: 3. This CDR3 has 14 residues.

This clonotype was picked up one time. This may be a read error: a much more frequent sequence differs by one nucleotide. J is TRBJ2-1 and V is TRBV11-2; 9 bases are shared with TRBD2. The CDR3 contains 17 residues. Germline lookup yields CDR1 SGHAT and CDR2 FQNNGV. CDR3 sequence reads: CASSLDRLAGFYNEQSF. The CDR3 coding sequence is TGTGCCAGCAGCTTAGATCGGCTAGCGGGATTTTACAATGAGCAGTCCTTC.

The rearrangement links TRBV29-1 to TRBJ2-5; D might be TRBD1 (7 bases). The CDR3 sequence is 14 residues long. Germline V gives CDR1 SQVTM, CDR2 ANQGSEA. With 7 bases removed from V and 2 bases from J, the gap between germline ends came to 17 bases. The CDR3 here is CSAVRQGGQETQYF. The CDR3 region has the DNA TGCAGCGCCGTGAGACAGGGAGGTCAAGAGACCCAGTACTTC. The entire variable domain, with the rest obtained from reference TRBV29-1 and TRBJ2-5, is as follows: SAVISQKPSRDICQRGTSLTIQCQVDSQVTMMFWYRQQPGQSLTLIATANQGSEATYESGFVIDKFPISRPNLTFSTLTVSNMSPEDSSIYLCSAVRQGGQETQYFGPGTRLLVL.

The rearrangement links TRBV7-9 to TRBJ1-2, with D possibly being TRBD1 (6 bases). This CDR3 is 12 amino acids long. V was clipped by 5 bases and J by 4 bases, with 8 bases between them. Germline CDR1 SEHNR, CDR2 FQNEAQ (reference sequence). The CDR3 DNA sequence: TGTGCCAGCAGCACGACAGGCTATGGCTACACCTTC. This sequence encodes CASSTTGYGYTF.

There are many counts of this clonotype. The chain carries TRBV7-3 and TRBJ2-7; 7 positions match TRBD2. The CDR3 runs to 14 residues. The germline gives CDR1 SGHTA, CDR2 FQGTGA. V dropped 2 bases and J dropped 2; count of bases not matched to a gene: 3. This chain's CDR3 is CASSLSSGTYEQYF. DNA for the CDR3: TGTGCCAGCAGCTTATCGAGCGGGACCTACGAGCAGTACTTC.